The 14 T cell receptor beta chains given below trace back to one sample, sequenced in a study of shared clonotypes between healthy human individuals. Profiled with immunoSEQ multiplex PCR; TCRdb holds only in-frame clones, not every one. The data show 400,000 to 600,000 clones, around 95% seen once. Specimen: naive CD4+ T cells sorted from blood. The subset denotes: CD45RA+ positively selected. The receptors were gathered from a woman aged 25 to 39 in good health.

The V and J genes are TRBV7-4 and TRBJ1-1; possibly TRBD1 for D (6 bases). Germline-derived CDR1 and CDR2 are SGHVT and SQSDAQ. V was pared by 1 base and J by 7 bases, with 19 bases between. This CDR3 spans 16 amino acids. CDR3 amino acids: CASSLVQGTGQNEAFF. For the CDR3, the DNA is TGTGCCAGCAGCTTAGTACAGGGTACCGGACAAAATGAAGCTTTCTTT.

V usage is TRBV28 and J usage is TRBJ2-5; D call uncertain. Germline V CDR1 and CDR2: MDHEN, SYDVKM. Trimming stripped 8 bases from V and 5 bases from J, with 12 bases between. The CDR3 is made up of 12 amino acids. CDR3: CASRSPPETQYF. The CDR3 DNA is TGTGCCAGCCGCAGTCCGCCGGAGACCCAGTACTTC.

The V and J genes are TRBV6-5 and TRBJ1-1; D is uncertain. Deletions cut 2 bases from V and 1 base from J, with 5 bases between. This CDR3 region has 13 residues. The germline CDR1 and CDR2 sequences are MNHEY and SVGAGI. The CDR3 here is CASSYTQNTEAFF. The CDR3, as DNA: TGTGCCAGCAGTTACACCCAGAACACTGAAGCTTTCTTT.

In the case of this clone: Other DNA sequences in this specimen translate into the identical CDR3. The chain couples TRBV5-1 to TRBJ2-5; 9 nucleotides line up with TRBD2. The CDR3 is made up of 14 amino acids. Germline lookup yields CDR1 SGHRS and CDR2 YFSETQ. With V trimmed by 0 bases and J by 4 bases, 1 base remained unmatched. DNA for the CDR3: TGCGCCAGCAGCTTGGGGCGGGAGGGAGAGACCCAGTACTTC. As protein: CASSLGREGETQYF.

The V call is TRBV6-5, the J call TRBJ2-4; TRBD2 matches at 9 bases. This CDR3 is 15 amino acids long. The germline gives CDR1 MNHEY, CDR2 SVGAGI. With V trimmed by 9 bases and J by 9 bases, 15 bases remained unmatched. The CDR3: CASSPTSGFGGIQYF. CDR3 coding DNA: TGTGCCAGTTCTCCTACTAGCGGGTTCGGGGGCATTCAGTACTTC.

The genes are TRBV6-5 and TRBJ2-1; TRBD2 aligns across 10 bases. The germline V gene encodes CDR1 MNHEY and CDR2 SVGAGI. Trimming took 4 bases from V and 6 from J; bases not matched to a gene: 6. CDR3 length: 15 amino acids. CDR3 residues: CASSSVEREGNEQFF. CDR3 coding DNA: TGTGCCAGCAGTTCGGTGGAGCGGGAGGGCAATGAGCAGTTCTTC.

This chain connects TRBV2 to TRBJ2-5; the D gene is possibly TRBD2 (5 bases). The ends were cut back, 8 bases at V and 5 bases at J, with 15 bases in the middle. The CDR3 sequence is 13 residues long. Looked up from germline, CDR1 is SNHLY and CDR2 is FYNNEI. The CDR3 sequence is CASRRGGRETQYF. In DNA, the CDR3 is TGTGCCAGCCGGAGAGGAGGCCGGGAGACCCAGTACTTC.

The CDR3 loop reads CASSTGLAGERETQYF. Here the CDR3 DNA reads TGTGCCAGCAGCACCGGACTAGCGGGAGAACGAGAGACCCAGTACTTC. The chain couples TRBV7-2 to TRBJ2-5; TRBD2 aligns across 13 bases. From germline, CDR1 is SGHTA and CDR2 FQGNSA. The CDR3 has 16 amino acids. Trimming at V came to 5 bases and at J to 4 bases, leaving 7 bases not matched to a gene.

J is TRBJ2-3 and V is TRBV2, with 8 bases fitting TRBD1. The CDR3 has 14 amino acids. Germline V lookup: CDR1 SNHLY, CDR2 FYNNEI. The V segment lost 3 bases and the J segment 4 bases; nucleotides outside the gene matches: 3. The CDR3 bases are TGTGCCAGCAGTGAGGGACAGGCAGCAGATACGCAGTATTTT. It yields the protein CASSEGQAADTQYF.

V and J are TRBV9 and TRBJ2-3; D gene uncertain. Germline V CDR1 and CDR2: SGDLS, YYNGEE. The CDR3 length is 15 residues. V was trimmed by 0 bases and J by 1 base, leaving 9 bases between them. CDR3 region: CASSVAPGGTDTQYF. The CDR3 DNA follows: TGTGCCAGCAGCGTAGCTCCTGGGGGCACAGATACGCAGTATTTT.

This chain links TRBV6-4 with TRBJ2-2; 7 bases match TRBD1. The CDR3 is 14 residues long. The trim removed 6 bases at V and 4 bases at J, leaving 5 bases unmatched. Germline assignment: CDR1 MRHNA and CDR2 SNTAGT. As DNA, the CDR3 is TGTGCCAGCAGCTCACGACAGGGCACCGGGGAGCTGTTTTTT. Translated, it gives CASSSRQGTGELFF.

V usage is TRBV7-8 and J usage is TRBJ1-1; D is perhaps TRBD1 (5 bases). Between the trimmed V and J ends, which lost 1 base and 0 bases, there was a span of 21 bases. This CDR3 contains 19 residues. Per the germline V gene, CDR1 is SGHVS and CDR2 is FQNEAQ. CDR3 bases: TGTGCCAGCAGCTTAGGGGGTAGGGGATGGGGTAACATGAACACTGAAGCTTTCTTT. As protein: CASSLGGRGWGNMNTEAFF.

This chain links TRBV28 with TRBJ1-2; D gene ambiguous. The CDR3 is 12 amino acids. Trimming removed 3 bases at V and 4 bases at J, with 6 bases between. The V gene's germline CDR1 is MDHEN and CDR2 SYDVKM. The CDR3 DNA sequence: TGTGCCAGCAGTTTTCAGCTCTATGGCTACACCTTC. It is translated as CASSFQLYGYTF.

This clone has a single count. The CDR3 DNA reads as TGCAGCGTAGAACAGGGGCTGAACAATGAGCAGTTCTTC. Translation: CSVEQGLNNEQFF. This sequence joins TRBV29-1 and TRBJ2-1; TRBD1 aligns across 7 bases. This CDR3 has 13 residues. Germline-derived CDR1 and CDR2 are SQVTM and ANQGSEA. V was pared by 6 bases and J by 5 bases, with 7 bases of the junction left unmatched.